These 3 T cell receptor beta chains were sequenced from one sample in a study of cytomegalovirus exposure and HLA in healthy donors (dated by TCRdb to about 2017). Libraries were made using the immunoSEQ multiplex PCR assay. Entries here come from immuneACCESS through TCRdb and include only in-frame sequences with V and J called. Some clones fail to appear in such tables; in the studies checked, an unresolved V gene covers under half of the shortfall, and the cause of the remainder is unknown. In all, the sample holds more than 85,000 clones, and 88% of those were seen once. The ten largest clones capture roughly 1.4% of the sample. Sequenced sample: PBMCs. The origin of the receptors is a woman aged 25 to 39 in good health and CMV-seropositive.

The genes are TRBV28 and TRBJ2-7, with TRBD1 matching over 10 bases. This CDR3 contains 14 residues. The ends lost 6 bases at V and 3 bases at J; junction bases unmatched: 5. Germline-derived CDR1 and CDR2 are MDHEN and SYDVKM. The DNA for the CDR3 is TGTGCCAGCAGCCCCTGGACAGGGGGCTACGAGCAGTACTTC. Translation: CASSPWTGGYEQYF.

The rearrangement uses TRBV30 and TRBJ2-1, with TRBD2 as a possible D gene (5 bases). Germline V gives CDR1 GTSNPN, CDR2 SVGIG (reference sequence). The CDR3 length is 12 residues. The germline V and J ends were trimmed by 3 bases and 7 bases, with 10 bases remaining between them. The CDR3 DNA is TGTGCCTGGAGCGAAACTAGAAATGAGCAGTTCTTC. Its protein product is CAWSETRNEQFF.

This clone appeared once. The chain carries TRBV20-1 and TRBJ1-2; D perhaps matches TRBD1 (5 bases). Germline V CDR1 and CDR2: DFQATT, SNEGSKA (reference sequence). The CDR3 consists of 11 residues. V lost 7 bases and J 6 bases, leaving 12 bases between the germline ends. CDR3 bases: TGCAGTGGGGGCTTAGTCAATGGCTACACCTTC. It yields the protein CSGGLVNGYTF.